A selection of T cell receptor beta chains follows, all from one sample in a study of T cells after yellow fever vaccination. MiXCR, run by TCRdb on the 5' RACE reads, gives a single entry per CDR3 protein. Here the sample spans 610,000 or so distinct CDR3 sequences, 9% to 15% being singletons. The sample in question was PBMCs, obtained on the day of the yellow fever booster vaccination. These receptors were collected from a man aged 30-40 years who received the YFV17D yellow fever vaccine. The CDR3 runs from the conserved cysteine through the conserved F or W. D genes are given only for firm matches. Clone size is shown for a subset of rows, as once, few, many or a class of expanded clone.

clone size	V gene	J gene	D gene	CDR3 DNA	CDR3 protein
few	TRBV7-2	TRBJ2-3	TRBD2	TGTGCCAGCAGCTTAGCGCGGGGGGAAGATACGCAGTATTTT	CASSLARGEDTQYF
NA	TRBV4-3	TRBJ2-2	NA	TGCGCCAGCAGCCAAGAGGGGGCATTATCCGGGGAGCTGTTTTTT	CASSQEGALSGELFF
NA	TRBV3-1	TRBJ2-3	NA	TGTGCCAGCAGCCAAGATTATCGGGAAGGTAGCCCGGTGAGCACAGATACGCAGTATTTT	CASSQDYREGSPVSTDTQYF
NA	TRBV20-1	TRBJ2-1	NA	TGCAGTGCTAAAGGGCCTCAGGGAAGCTACAATGAGCAGTTCTTC	CSAKGPQGSYNEQFF
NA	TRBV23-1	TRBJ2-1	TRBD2	TGCGCCAGCAGTCGCCCAGCGGGAGATGAGCAGTTCTTC	CASSRPAGDEQFF
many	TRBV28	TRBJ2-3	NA	TGTGCCAGCAGTTCCCCCCCCCAGCACACAGATACGCAGTATTTT	CASSSPPQHTDTQYF
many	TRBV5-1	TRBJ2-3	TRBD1	TGCGCCAGCAGCCCTGGACAGGGAACAGATACGCAGTATTTT	CASSPGQGTDTQYF
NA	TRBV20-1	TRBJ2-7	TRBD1	TGCAGTGCCCTGACCCCGGGACAGGGATCCTACGAGCAGTACTTC	CSALTPGQGSYEQYF
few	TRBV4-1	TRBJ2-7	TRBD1	TGCGCCAGCAGCCAAGAGAGGAGGGACAGGACTATTTACGAGCAGTACTTC	CASSQERRDRTIYEQYF
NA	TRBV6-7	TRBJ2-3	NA	TGTGCCAGCAGTTACTCGACGGGGGACGGAGGGATCCTCACAGATACGCAGTATTTT	CASSYSTGDGGILTDTQYF
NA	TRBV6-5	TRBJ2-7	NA	TGTGCCAGCCGAACATCGGCCGGGAGCTCCTACGAGCAGTACTTC	CASRTSAGSSYEQYF
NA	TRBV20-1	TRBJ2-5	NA	TGCAGTGCCCCTGGGGGGAGCGAGACCCAGTACTTC	CSAPGGSETQYF
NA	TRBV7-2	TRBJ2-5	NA	TGTGCCAGCAGCCTCCTTTTTGCAGACCGAGAGACCCAGTACTTC	CASSLLFADRETQYF
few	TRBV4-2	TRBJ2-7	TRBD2	TGTGCCAGCAGCCAGGACCCGACTAGCGGGACGTACGAGCAGTACTTC	CASSQDPTSGTYEQYF
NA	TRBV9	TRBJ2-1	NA	TGTGCCAGCAGCGTAGAATATAGAGGCGAGCAGTTCTTC	CASSVEYRGEQFF
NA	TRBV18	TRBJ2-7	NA	TGTGCCAGCTCACCACCGGCAGAGGACTACTACGAGCAGTACTTC	CASSPPAEDYYEQYF
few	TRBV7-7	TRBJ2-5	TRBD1	TGTGCCAGCAGCTTAGCTTGGACAGGGATTGAGACCCAGTACTTC	CASSLAWTGIETQYF